This T cell receptor (beta chain) was retrieved from a study of Graves' ophthalmopathy and Graves' hyperthyroidism. Study-wide results and limits: Built on 13 signatures, a model told ophthalmopathy apart from stable hyperthyroidism with 85% to 90% sensitivity and around 80% specificity.

Amplification targeted the TCR beta CDR3 regions, with RNA transcripts as the source material. A first-round RT-PCR used HTBI primers, followed by a second-round multiplex PCR. TCRdb independently ran MiXCR on the multiplex PCR reads; one entry per CDR3 protein. The repertoire consists of about 740,000 distinct CDR3 sequences, with about 44% occurring once and the leading ten covering about 40%. V trimming: 6 bases; J trimming: 1 base; junction bases outside the gene matches: 6. Germline V gives CDR1 SNHLY, CDR2 FYNNEI. The CDR3 has 15 residues. This clonotype was picked up many times. The antigen is undetermined.

V is TRBV2 and J is TRBJ2-7, with TRBD2 matching 10 bases. The source is an adult man with Graves' ophthalmopathy. Sequenced sample: peripheral blood. The CDR3 region is CASSPSGGASYEQYF. The CDR3 region has the DNA TGTGCCAGCAGCCCTAGCGGGGGTGCTTCCTACGAGCAGTACTTC.